This TCR beta chain was documented in a study of blood T cell repertoires in COVID-19. Study summary: Nucleic acid was either cDNA or gDNA, and it came from T cells, B-cell-depleted T cells, or PBMCs.

This clone is a singleton in its sample. Study processing details: Reference gene primers were amplified, and this amplification served to estimate nucleated cell counts. Using immunoSEQ multiplex PCR, the repertoire was profiled, and TCRdb retains in-frame clones only, with some absent. That table supplies the V and J calls and clone size; D and trimming were determined from the DNA. The data hold about 220,000 clones, with roughly 75% observed a single time. The V segment lost 1 base and the J segment 3 bases; nucleotides outside the gene matches: 4. Looked up from germline, CDR1 is SGHAT and CDR2 is FQNNGV. The CDR3 has 16 amino acids.

The gene calls are TRBV11-2 and TRBJ2-7; 12 bases align to TRBD2. The sequence was obtained from an older woman with acute or convalescent COVID-19. Sequencing used peripheral blood. CDR3 bases: TGTGCCAGCAGCTTAGGGACTAGCGGGGCCTTCTACGAGCAGTACTTC. This gives the protein CASSLGTSGAFYEQYF.